This TCR beta chain comes out of a study of blood T cell repertoires in COVID-19. Study summary: T cells, B-cell-depleted T cells, or PBMCs provided the cDNA or gDNA that served as material.

The data were produced by immunoSEQ multiplex PCR, yet TCRdb's version contains in-frame clones alone and is incomplete. The sample consists of some 320,000 clones, 88% of them appearing once. V was trimmed by 5 bases and J by 4 bases, leaving 19 bases between them. Germline V gene data show CDR1 as PRHDT and CDR2 as FYEKMQ (reference sequence). This CDR3 contains 16 residues. Material: peripheral blood. The TCR comes from a woman aged 25 to 45 who had recovered from COVID-19. This chain links TRBV13 with TRBJ2-3; perhaps TRBD1 as D (6 bases). DNA for the CDR3: TGTGCCAGCAGCACAACACAGGGCGGAGTCGCAGATACGCAGTATTTT. This gives the protein CASSTTQGGVADTQYF.